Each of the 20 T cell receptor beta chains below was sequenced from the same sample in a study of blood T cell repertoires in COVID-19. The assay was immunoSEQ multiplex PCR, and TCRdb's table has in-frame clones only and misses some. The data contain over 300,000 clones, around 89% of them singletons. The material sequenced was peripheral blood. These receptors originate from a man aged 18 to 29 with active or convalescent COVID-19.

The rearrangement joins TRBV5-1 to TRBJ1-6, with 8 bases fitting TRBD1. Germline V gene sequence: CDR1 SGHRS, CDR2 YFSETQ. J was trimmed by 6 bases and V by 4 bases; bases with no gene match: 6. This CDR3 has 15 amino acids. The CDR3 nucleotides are TGCGCCAGCAGCCCTGGACAGGGCCCTAATTCACCCCTCCACTTT. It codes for CASSPGQGPNSPLHF.

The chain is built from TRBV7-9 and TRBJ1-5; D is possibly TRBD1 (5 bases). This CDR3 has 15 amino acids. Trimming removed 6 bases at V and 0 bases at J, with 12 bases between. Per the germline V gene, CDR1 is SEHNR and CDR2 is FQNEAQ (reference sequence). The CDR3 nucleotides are TGTGCCAGCAGTTCAGACAGAGTTAGCAATCAGCCCCAGCATTTT. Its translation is CASSSDRVSNQPQHF.

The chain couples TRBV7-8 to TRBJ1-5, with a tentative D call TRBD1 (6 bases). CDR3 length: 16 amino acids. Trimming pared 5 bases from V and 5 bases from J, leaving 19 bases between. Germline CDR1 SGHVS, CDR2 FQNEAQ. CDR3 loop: CASSARDTGLHQPQHF. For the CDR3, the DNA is TGTGCCAGCAGCGCCCGGGACACGGGGTTGCATCAGCCCCAGCATTTT. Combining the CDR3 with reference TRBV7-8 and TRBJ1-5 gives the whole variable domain GAGVSQSPRYKVAKRGQDVALRCDPISGHVSLFWYQQALGQGPEFLTYFQNEAQLDKSGLPSDRFFAERPEGSVSTLKIQRTQQEDSAVYLCASSARDTGLHQPQHFGDGTRLSIL.

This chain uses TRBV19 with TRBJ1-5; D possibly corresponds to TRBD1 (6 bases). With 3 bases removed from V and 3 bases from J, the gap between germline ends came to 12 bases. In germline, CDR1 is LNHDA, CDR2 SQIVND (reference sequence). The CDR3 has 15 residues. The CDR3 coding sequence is TGTGCCAGTAGTATGAAGCGGGGGGCCAATCAGCCCCAGCATTTT. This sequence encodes CASSMKRGANQPQHF. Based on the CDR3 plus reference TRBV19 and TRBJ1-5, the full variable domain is DGGITQSPKYLFRKEGQNVTLSCEQNLNHDAMYWYRQDPGQGLRLIYYSQIVNDFQKGDIAEGYSVSREKKESFPLTVTSAQKNPTAFYLCASSMKRGANQPQHFGDGTRLSIL.

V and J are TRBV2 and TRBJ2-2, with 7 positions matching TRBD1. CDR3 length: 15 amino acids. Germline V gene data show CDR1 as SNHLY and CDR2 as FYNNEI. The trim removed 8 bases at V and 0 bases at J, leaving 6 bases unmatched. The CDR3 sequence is CASGGQYANTGELFF. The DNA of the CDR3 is TGTGCCAGCGGGGGACAGTACGCGAACACCGGGGAGCTGTTTTTT. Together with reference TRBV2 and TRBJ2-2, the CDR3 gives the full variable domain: EPEVTQTPSHQVTQMGQEVILRCVPISNHLYFYWYRQILGQKVEFLVSFYNNEISEKSEIFDDQFSVERPDGSNFTLKIRSTKLEDSAMYFCASGGQYANTGELFFGEGSRLTVL.

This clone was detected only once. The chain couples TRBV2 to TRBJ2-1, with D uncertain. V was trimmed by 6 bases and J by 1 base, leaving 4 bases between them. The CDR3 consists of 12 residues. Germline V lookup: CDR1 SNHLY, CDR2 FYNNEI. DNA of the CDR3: TGTGCCAGCAGCCCTTCCTACAATGAGCAGTTCTTC. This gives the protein CASSPSYNEQFF.

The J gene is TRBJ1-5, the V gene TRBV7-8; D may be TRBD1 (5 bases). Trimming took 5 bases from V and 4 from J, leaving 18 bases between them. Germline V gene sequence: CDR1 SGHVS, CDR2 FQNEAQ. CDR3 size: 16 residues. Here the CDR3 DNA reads TGTGCCAGCAGCGACCTCGCCAGGGCCTTAAATCAGCCCCAGCATTTT. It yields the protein CASSDLARALNQPQHF. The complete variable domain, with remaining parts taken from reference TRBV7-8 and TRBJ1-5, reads GAGVSQSPRYKVAKRGQDVALRCDPISGHVSLFWYQQALGQGPEFLTYFQNEAQLDKSGLPSDRFFAERPEGSVSTLKIQRTQQEDSAVYLCASSDLARALNQPQHFGDGTRLSIL.

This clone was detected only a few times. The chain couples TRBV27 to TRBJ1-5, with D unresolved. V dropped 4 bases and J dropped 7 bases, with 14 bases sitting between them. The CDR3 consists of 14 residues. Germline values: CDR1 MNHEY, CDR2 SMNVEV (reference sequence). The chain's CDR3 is CASSSLGRWQPQHF. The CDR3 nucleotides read TGTGCCAGCAGTTCCCTTGGCAGATGGCAGCCCCAGCATTTT.

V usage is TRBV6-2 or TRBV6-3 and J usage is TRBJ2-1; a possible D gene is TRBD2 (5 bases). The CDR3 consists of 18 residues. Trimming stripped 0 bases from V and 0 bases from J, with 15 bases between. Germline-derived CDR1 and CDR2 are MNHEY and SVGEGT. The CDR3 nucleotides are TGTGCCAGCAGTTACTCGAATGGCGGGCCTAGCTCCTACAATGAGCAGTTCTTC. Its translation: CASSYSNGGPSSYNEQFF.

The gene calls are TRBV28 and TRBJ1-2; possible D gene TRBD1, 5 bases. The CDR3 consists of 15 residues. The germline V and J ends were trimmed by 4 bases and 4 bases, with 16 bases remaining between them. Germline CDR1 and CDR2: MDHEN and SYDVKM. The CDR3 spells CASSSSPQGSYGYTF. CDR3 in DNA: TGTGCCAGCAGTTCCTCTCCCCAGGGAAGCTATGGCTACACCTTC.

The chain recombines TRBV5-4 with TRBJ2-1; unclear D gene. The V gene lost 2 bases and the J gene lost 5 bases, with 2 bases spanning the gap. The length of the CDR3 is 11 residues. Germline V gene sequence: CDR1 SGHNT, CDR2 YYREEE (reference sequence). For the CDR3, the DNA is TGTGCCAGCAGCTTTAACAATGAGCAGTTCTTC. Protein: CASSFNNEQFF.

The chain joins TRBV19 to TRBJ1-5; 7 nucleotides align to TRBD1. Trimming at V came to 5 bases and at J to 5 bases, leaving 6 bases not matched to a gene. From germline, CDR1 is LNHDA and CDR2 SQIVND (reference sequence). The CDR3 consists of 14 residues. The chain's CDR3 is CASSPGTADQPQHF. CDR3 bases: TGTGCCAGTAGTCCCGGGACAGCCGATCAGCCCCAGCATTTT.

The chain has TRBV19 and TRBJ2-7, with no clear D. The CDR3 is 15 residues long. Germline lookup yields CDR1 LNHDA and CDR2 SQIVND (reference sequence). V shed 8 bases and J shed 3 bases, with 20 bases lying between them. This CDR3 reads CASSPRRQSIYEQYF. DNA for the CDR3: TGTGCCAGTTCTCCGAGGCGGCAGTCAATCTACGAGCAGTACTTC.

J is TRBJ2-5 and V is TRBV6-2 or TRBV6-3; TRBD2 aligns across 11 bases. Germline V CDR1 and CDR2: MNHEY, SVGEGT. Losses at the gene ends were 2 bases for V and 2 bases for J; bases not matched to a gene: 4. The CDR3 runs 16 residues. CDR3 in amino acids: CASSYGSSGGQETQYF. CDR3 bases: TGTGCCAGCAGTTACGGGTCTAGCGGGGGGCAAGAGACCCAGTACTTC.

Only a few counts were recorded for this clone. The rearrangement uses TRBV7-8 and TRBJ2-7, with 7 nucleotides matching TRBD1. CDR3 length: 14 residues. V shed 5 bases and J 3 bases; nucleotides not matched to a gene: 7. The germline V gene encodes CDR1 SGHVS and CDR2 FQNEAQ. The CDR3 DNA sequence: TGTGCCAGCAGCCCGACAGGGACCTACTACGAGCAGTACTTC. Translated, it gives CASSPTGTYYEQYF.

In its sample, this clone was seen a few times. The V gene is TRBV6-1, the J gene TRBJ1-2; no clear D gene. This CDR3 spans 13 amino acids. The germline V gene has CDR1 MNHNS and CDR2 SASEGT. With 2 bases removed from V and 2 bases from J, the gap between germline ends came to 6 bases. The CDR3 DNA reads TGTGCCAGCAGTGAATACAACAACTATGGCTACACCTTC. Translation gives CASSEYNNYGYTF.

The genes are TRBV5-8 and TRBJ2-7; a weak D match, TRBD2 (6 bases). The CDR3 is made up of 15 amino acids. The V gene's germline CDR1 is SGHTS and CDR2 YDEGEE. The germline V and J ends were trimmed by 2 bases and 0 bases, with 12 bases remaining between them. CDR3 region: CASSFPGGYSYEQYF. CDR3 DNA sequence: TGTGCCAGCAGCTTTCCCGGGGGATACTCCTACGAGCAGTACTTC. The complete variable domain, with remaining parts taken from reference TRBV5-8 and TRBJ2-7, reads EAGVTQSPTHLIKTRGQQATLRCSPISGHTSVYWYQQALGLGLQFLLWYDEGEERNRGNFPPRFSGRQFPNYSSELNVNALELEDSALYLCASSFPGGYSYEQYFGPGTRLTVT.

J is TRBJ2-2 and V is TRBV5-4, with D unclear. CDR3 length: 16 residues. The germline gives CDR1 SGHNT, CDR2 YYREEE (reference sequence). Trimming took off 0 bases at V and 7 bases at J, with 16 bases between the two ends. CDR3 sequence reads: CASSLGDWLLGGELFF. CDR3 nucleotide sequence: TGTGCCAGCAGCTTGGGCGACTGGCTCCTTGGCGGGGAGCTGTTTTTT. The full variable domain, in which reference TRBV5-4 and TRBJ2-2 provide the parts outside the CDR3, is ETGVTQSPTHLIKTRGQQVTLRCSSQSGHNTVSWYQQALGQGPQFIFQYYREEENGRGNFPPRFSGLQFPNYSSELNVNALELDDSALYLCASSLGDWLLGGELFFGEGSRLTVL.

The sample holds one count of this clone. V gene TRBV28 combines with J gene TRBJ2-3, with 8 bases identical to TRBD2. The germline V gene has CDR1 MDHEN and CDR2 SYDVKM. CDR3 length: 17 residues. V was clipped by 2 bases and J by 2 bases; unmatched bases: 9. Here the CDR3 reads CASSLLAGLDLTDTQYF. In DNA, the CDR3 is TGTGCCAGCAGTTTACTAGCGGGCCTAGATCTCACAGATACGCAGTATTTT.

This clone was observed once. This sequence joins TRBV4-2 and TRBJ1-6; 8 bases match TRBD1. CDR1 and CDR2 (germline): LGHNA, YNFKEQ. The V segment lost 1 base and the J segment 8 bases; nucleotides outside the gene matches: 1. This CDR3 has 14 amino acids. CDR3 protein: CASSQGQGYSPLHF. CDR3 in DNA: TGTGCCAGCAGCCAAGGACAGGGGTATTCACCCCTCCACTTT.